This TCR beta chain derives from a study of CD8+CD57+ T cells in acquired aplastic anemia. Whole-study context: 3.2 ug was the average amount of DNA from sorted CD4+ and CD8+ cells. Healthy donors gave 10 million to 11 million reads on average for CD4+ cells.

This CDR3 has 13 residues. The V and J ends lost 3 bases and 6 bases respectively, with 9 bases between them. The germline V gene has CDR1 MDHEN and CDR2 SYDVKM. Findings of the study overall: Twenty-nine shared CD8+ CDR3s appeared highly expressed within patients' immunodominant clones.

This clonotype was observed at least ten times. The antigen remains undetermined. Template material for TCR beta VDJ and CDR3 profiling consisted of genomic DNA. Via MiXCR, TCRdb re-called the reads, giving one row per CDR3 protein. Altogether some 42,000 distinct CDR3 sequences are present, approximately 67% being singletons, with the ten largest covering 23%. Source material: sorted CD4+, CD8+, or CD8+CD57+ T cells (not recorded which) from PBMCs. The rearrangement joins TRBV28 to TRBJ1-5; D might be TRBD1 (5 bases). The receptor comes from a human donor in good health, serving as a control. CDR3 loop: CASSLGVTQPQHF. CDR3 sequence (DNA): TGTGCCAGCAGTTTGGGGGTCACTCAGCCCCAGCATTTT.